Listed here are 22 T cell receptor beta chains from one sample, sequenced in a study of CD8+ T cells in alopecia areata. Documented treatment: oral pan-JAK inhibitor, 5-10 mg twice daily. cDNA reverse transcribed from extracted RNA served as the sequencing template. The protocol was immunoSEQ multiplex PCR, while the TCRdb copy is restricted to in-frame clones and leaves out a portion. Of 110,000 to 150,000 clones in the sample, roughly 50% were seen once. The sequences come from CD8+ T cells sorted from blood, collected at week 4, from a patient treated with tofacitinib. All receptors come from a human donor with alopecia areata.

The V gene is TRBV5-1, the J gene TRBJ2-7, with D perhaps TRBD1 or TRBD2 (5 bases each). Germline V gene sequence: CDR1 SGHRS, CDR2 YFSETQ. With 0 bases removed from V and 1 base from J, the gap between germline ends came to 14 bases. This CDR3 is built from 16 residues. CDR3: CASSLGFQGVSYEQYF. In DNA, the CDR3 is TGCGCCAGCAGCTTGGGGTTCCAGGGAGTATCCTACGAGCAGTACTTC.

This chain uses TRBV9 with TRBJ2-7; 10 bases map to TRBD1. The ends lost 2 bases at V and 3 bases at J; junction bases unmatched: 2. Germline CDR1 SGDLS, CDR2 YYNGEE. CDR3 length equals 14 residues. CDR3: CASSVGTGDYEQYF. CDR3 in DNA: TGTGCCAGCAGCGTCGGGACAGGGGACTACGAGCAGTACTTC.

V usage is TRBV10-3 and J usage is TRBJ2-3; 11 positions match TRBD2. The germline CDR1 and CDR2 sequences are ENHRY and SYGVKD. Trimming at V came to 7 bases and at J to 4 bases, leaving 4 bases not matched to a gene. The CDR3 has 14 amino acids. CDR3 in amino acids: CAIKTSGESDTQYF. CDR3 coding DNA: TGTGCCATCAAGACTAGCGGGGAGTCAGATACGCAGTATTTT.

This clone has more than one count but fewer than ten. V usage is TRBV29-1 and J usage is TRBJ2-5, with 7 bases aligning to TRBD1. V lost 3 bases and J lost 1; bases outside the gene matches: 2. The CDR3 sequence is 13 residues long. CDR1 SQVTM and CDR2 ANQGSEA come from the germline V gene. CDR3 sequence: CSVEGQSQETQYF. In DNA form, the CDR3 reads TGCAGCGTTGAGGGACAGTCCCAAGAGACCCAGTACTTC.

The chain joins TRBV19 to TRBJ1-1, with D perhaps matching TRBD1 (5 bases). CDR1 and CDR2 from the germline V gene are LNHDA and SQIVND (reference sequence). Trimming stripped 7 bases from V and 3 bases from J, with 15 bases between. The CDR3 contains 14 residues. Here the CDR3 DNA reads TGTGCCAGTACCCCGGGGGGTTCGGACACTGAAGCTTTCTTT. Translation: CASTPGGSDTEAFF.

The chain carries TRBV30 and TRBJ2-1, with 12 bases that match TRBD1. The CDR3 is made up of 13 amino acids. The germline V gene has CDR1 GTSNPN and CDR2 SVGIG (reference sequence). The CDR3 sequence is CAWGTGGGNEQFF. DNA for the CDR3: TGTGCATGGGGGACAGGGGGCGGCAATGAGCAGTTCTTC.

The rearrangement uses TRBV9 and TRBJ2-3; 7 positions match TRBD1. Germline V gene lookup returns CDR1 SGDLS and CDR2 YYNGEE. Trimming removed 1 base from V and 6 bases from J; junction bases left unmatched: 8. CDR3 length: 15 amino acids. The CDR3 DNA follows: TGTGCCAGCAGCGTATACGGACAGGACAGGGATACGCAGTATTTT. Translated, it gives CASSVYGQDRDTQYF. Together with reference TRBV9 and TRBJ2-3, the CDR3 gives the full variable domain: DSGVTQTPKHLITATGQRVTLRCSPRSGDLSVYWYQQSLDQGLQFLIQYYNGEERAKGNILERFSAQQFPDLHSELNLSSLELGDSALYFCASSVYGQDRDTQYFGPGTRLTVL.

This clone showed up many times. The chain joins TRBV6-4 to TRBJ2-1; TRBD2 matches at 7 bases. The CDR3 consists of 15 residues. The trim removed 2 bases at V and 5 bases at J, leaving 6 bases unmatched. The germline gives CDR1 MRHNA, CDR2 SNTAGT. The CDR3 sequence is CASSDDGEGHNEQFF. In DNA, the CDR3 is TGTGCCAGCAGTGACGACGGGGAGGGGCACAATGAGCAGTTCTTC.

This clone was found a few times. The chain joins TRBV13 to TRBJ2-3, with TRBD2 identical over 13 bases. Looked up from germline, CDR1 is PRHDT and CDR2 is FYEKMQ (reference sequence). There are 16 residues in the CDR3. The trim removed 5 bases at V and 9 bases at J, leaving 11 bases unmatched. CDR3 coding DNA: TGTGCCAGCAGCCAAAGGACTAGCGGGGGTACGGCGACGCAGTATTTT. It yields the protein CASSQRTSGGTATQYF.

This clone was counted many times. The chain joins TRBV18 to TRBJ1-6; D is unresolved. Germline V lookup: CDR1 KGHSH, CDR2 LQKENI. The CDR3 is 15 residues long. With 3 bases removed from V and 7 bases from J, the gap between germline ends came to 13 bases. CDR3: CASSPKAGENSPLHF. In DNA, the CDR3 is TGTGCCAGCTCACCCAAAGCAGGAGAAAATTCACCCCTCCACTTT.

The chain carries TRBV13 and TRBJ2-7; 7 bases map to TRBD2. The CDR3 is 14 residues long. V lost 2 bases and J lost 3; bases outside the gene matches: 4. CDR1 and CDR2 from the germline V gene are PRHDT and FYEKMQ (reference sequence). CDR3 sequence: CASSLRLAFYEQYF. For the CDR3, the DNA is TGTGCCAGCAGCTTAAGACTAGCATTCTACGAGCAGTACTTC.

This clone was detected a few times. V usage is TRBV5-8 and J usage is TRBJ2-1; D possibly corresponds to TRBD2 (6 bases). In germline, CDR1 is SGHTS, CDR2 YDEGEE. With 6 bases removed from V and 7 bases from J, the gap between germline ends came to 8 bases. The CDR3 consists of 11 residues. The CDR3 DNA follows: TGTGCCAGCATACGGGGGAATGAGCAGTTCTTC. Its protein product is CASIRGNEQFF.

The chain uses TRBV1 and TRBJ1-1. TRBV1 is listed as a pseudogene. The CDR3 is 14 residues long. The DNA for the CDR3 is TGCACCAGCAGCCAAGAAAAGGGGAACACTGAAGCTTTCTTT. Encoded protein: CTSSQEKGNTEAFF.

The count of this clone is one. This chain connects TRBV29-1 to TRBJ2-7; 16 bases fit TRBD2. After removal of 6 bases from V and 4 bases from J, the junction contained 9 bases not matched to a gene. Germline V gene sequence: CDR1 SQVTM, CDR2 ANQGSEA. The CDR3 totals 16 residues. CDR3 sequence reads: CSVAGTSGGAEYEQYF. The CDR3 DNA reads TGCAGCGTCGCTGGGACTAGCGGGGGGGCCGAGTACGAGCAGTACTTC.

The chain carries TRBV6-6 and TRBJ1-2; D gene ambiguous. This CDR3 contains 11 residues. In germline, CDR1 is MNHNY, CDR2 SVGAGI (reference sequence). Between the trimmed V and J ends, which lost 2 bases and 5 bases, there was a span of 3 bases. CDR3 sequence (DNA): TGTGCCAGCAGTTACCGGTATGGCTACACCTTC. The encoded protein is CASSYRYGYTF.

The J gene is TRBJ2-3, the V gene TRBV14; D ambiguous. Germline V gives CDR1 SGHDN, CDR2 FVKESK. Trimming took 8 bases from V and 4 from J, leaving 10 bases between them. The CDR3 totals 12 residues. DNA of the CDR3: TGTGCCAGCGGTGATTTTGCAGATACGCAGTATTTT. Translation gives CASGDFADTQYF.

The chain uses TRBV30 and TRBJ2-2; unclear D gene. Germline loops: CDR1 GTSNPN, CDR2 SVGIG (reference sequence). The CDR3 is made up of 12 amino acids. V shed 2 bases and J shed 9 bases, with 10 bases lying between them. CDR3 nucleotides: TGTGCCTGGAGTTTTTCTGCTTGGGAGCTGTTTTTT. Its translation: CAWSFSAWELFF.

The chain is built from TRBV30 and TRBJ1-1; a weak D match, TRBD1 (6 bases). CDR3 size: 11 residues. Trimming removed 0 bases at V and 7 bases at J, with 6 bases between. Germline lookup yields CDR1 GTSNPN and CDR2 SVGIG (reference sequence). CDR3 loop: CAWSVQGEAFF. In DNA, the CDR3 is TGTGCCTGGAGTGTACAGGGTGAAGCTTTCTTT. Supplemented by reference TRBV30 and TRBJ1-1, the full variable domain reads SQTIHQWPATLVQPVGSPLSLECTVEGTSNPNLYWYRQAAGRGLQLLFYSVGIGQISSEVPQNLSASRPQDRQFILSSKKLLLSDSGFYLCAWSVQGEAFFGQGTRLTVV.

The chain combines TRBV9 with TRBJ1-1, with TRBD1 matching over 8 bases. This CDR3 region has 14 residues. V lost 4 bases and J lost 5; bases outside the gene matches: 7. Germline values: CDR1 SGDLS, CDR2 YYNGEE. In nucleotides, the CDR3 is TGTGCCAGCAGCACCGGACAGGGAATAACTGAAGCTTTCTTT. Encoded protein: CASSTGQGITEAFF.

Here the CDR3 DNA reads TGTGCCAGCAGTTACGTCGGGGAGACCCTCTATGGCTACACCTTC. Translation: CASSYVGETLYGYTF. This chain connects TRBV6-5 to TRBJ1-2; D uncertain. The germline gives CDR1 MNHEY, CDR2 SVGAGI. There are 15 residues in the CDR3. Trimming cost V 2 bases and J 4 bases, with 14 bases left between them.

The chain employs TRBV7-2 and TRBJ1-2; D is perhaps TRBD1 (5 bases). The CDR3 length is 14 residues. V was cut by 1 base and J by 6 bases, with 12 bases left in between. The germline gives CDR1 SGHTA, CDR2 FQGNSA. The CDR3 nucleotides are TGTGCCAGCAGCTTAGTTGGGACTCCCGATGGCTACACCTTC. Translating it yields CASSLVGTPDGYTF.

The chain couples TRBV6-5 to TRBJ2-6, with unresolved D. The CDR3 loop spans 14 amino acids. The V and J ends lost 4 bases and 4 bases respectively, with 8 bases between them. Germline CDR1 reads MNHEY; CDR2 reads SVGAGI. The CDR3 DNA follows: TGTGCCAGCAGTTCCAACACAGGGGCCAACGTCCTGACTTTC. It yields the protein CASSSNTGANVLTF.